This TCR beta chain was observed in a study of CD8+ T cells in alopecia areata. The wider study: Affected scalp percentage gauged treated patients' severity.

About this clone itself: The antigen remains unidentified.

RNA extraction was followed by reverse transcription into cDNA, which acted as the sequencing template. Measured with immunoSEQ multiplex PCR; TCRdb has only the in-frame clones, and not every one. The sample carries 160,000 or so clones, about three fifths recorded once. Findings and caveats of the study: Tofacitinib significantly lowered scalp clonality and expanded CD8+ clones among the top 100. Numerous clones, expanded in lesions, remained in scalp and blood during tofacitinib.

Germline V lookup: CDR1 WSHSY, CDR2 SAAADI. The V gene lost 8 bases and the J gene lost 2 bases, with 16 bases spanning the gap. There are 14 residues in the CDR3. The treatment: oral pan-JAK inhibitor, 5-10 mg twice daily. It was from alopecia areata patients that lesional scalp punch biopsies and peripheral blood were collected. Sequencing was performed on CD4+ T cells sorted from blood, taken between weeks 55 and 65, from a patient treated with tofacitinib. This TCR came from a human donor with alopecia areata. The chain couples TRBV10-2 to TRBJ2-7; TRBD1 or TRBD2 may be the D gene (5 bases each). The chain's CDR3 is CASGTGTRTYEQYF. The DNA for the CDR3 is TGCGCCAGCGGAACCGGGACCAGGACCTACGAGCAGTACTTC.